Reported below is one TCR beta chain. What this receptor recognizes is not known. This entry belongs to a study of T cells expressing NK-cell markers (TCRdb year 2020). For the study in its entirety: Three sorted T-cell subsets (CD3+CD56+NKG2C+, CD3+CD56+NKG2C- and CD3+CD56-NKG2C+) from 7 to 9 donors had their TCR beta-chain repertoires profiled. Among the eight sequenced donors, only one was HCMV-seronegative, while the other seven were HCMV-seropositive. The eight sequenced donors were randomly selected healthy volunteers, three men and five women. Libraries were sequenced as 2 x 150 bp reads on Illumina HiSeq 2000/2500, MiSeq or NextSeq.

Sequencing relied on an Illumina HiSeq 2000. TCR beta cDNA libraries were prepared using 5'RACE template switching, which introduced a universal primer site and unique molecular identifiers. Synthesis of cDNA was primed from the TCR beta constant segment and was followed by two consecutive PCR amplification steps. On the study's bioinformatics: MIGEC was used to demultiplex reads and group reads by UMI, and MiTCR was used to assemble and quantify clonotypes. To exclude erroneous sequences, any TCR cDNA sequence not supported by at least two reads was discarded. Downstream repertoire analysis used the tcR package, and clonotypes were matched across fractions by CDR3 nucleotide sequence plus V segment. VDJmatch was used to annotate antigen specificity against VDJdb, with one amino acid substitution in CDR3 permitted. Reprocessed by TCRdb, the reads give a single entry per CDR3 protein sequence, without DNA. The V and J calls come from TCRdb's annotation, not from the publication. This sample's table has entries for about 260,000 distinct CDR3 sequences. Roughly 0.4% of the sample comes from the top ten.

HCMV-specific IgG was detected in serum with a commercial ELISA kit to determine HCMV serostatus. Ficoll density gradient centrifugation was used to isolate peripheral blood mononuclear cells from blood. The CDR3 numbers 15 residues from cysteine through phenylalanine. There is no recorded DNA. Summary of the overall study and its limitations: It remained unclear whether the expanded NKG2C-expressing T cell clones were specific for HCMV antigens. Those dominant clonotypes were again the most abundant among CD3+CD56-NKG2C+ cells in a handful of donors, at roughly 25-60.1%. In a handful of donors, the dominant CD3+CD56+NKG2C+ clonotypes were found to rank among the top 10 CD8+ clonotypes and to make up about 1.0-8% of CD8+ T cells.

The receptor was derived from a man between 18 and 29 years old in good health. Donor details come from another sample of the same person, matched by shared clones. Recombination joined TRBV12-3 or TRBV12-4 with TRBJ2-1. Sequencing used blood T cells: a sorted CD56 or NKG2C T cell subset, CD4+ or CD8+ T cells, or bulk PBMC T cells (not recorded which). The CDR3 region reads CASENETTLRSQQFF.